These 14 T cell receptor beta chains were all obtained from the same sample, sequenced in a study of blood T cell repertoires in COVID-19. Profiled with immunoSEQ multiplex PCR; TCRdb holds only in-frame clones, not every one. The sample records 90,000 to 100,000 clones, roughly 87% being singletons. The sequenced material came from peripheral blood. All receptors derive from a woman aged 55-69 years with COVID-19, enrolled during active disease.

The genes are TRBV11-2 and TRBJ1-4; D possibly corresponds to TRBD1 (5 bases). The CDR3 totals 12 residues. The V and J ends lost 2 bases and 16 bases respectively, with 14 bases between them. Germline values: CDR1 SGHAT, CDR2 FQNNGV. The DNA for the CDR3 is TGTGCCAGCAGCTTATTTCGGGGGTATCCGTTTTTT. It specifies CASSLFRGYPFF.

The CDR3 region is CSVEDPPDTQYF. In DNA form, the CDR3 reads TGCAGCGTTGAAGATCCCCCGGATACGCAGTATTTT. V gene TRBV29-1 combines with J gene TRBJ2-3; D gene unclear. This CDR3 comprises 12 residues. Germline V gives CDR1 SQVTM, CDR2 ANQGSEA. V was cut by 0 bases and J by 6 bases, with 7 bases left in between.

This chain connects TRBV6-6 to TRBJ2-1; D gene ambiguous. CDR1 and CDR2 from the germline V gene are MNHNY and SVGAGI (reference sequence). The CDR3 totals 11 residues. Trimming removed 6 bases at V and 6 bases at J, with 6 bases between. CDR3 in DNA: TGTGCCAGCAGCCTACGCAATGAGCAGTTCTTC. Protein sequence: CASSLRNEQFF.

The chain is built from TRBV10-3 and TRBJ1-1; no definite D call. Germline values: CDR1 ENHRY, CDR2 SYGVKD. CDR3 length: 14 residues. Trimming left V 6 bases short and J 1 base short, with 12 bases between. The CDR3 bases are TGTGCCATCAGCCCCGCGTTACGGAACACTGAAGCTTTCTTT. Its translation is CAISPALRNTEAFF.

This rearrangement joins TRBV7-8 to TRBJ2-2; D is undetermined. CDR1 SGHVS and CDR2 FQNEAQ come from the germline V gene. There are 12 residues in the CDR3. Trimming took 5 bases from V and 5 from J, leaving 6 bases between them. The CDR3 DNA reads as TGTGCCAGCAGCCCCCGGACCGGGGAGCTGTTTTTT. It specifies CASSPRTGELFF. The complete variable domain, with remaining parts taken from reference TRBV7-8 and TRBJ2-2, reads GAGVSQSPRYKVAKRGQDVALRCDPISGHVSLFWYQQALGQGPEFLTYFQNEAQLDKSGLPSDRFFAERPEGSVSTLKIQRTQQEDSAVYLCASSPRTGELFFGEGSRLTVL.

The chain links TRBV5-5 to TRBJ2-7; 7 bases fit TRBD1. The V gene's germline CDR1 is SGHKS and CDR2 YYEKEE (reference sequence). This CDR3 comprises 15 residues. Trimming removed 4 bases from V and 5 bases from J; junction bases left unmatched: 12. CDR3 nucleotide sequence: TGTGCCAGCAGCCCCAACCCAGGACAGGAGAACGAGCAGTACTTC. Protein sequence: CASSPNPGQENEQYF.

This chain joins TRBV4-1 and TRBJ2-3; 9 nucleotides match TRBD2. V trimming: 0 bases; J trimming: 2 bases; junction bases outside the gene matches: 3. Germline-derived CDR1 and CDR2 are MGHRA and YSYEKL. The CDR3 sequence is 16 residues long. The DNA of the CDR3 is TGCGCCAGCAGCCAAGAGGGCGGGGGGGCCACAGATACGCAGTATTTT. The encoded protein is CASSQEGGGATDTQYF.

The CDR3 sequence is CASSPVGQGGNEQFF. CDR3 nucleotides: TGTGCCAGCTCACCAGTGGGACAGGGGGGGAATGAGCAGTTCTTC. The chain recombines TRBV18 with TRBJ2-1; TRBD1 agrees at 11 bases. V lost 2 bases, J lost 7 bases, and 4 bases stayed unmatched. Germline V lookup: CDR1 KGHSH, CDR2 LQKENI. The CDR3 runs 15 residues.

The chain has TRBV21-1 and TRBJ2-5; the table's TRBD1 call for D was not verified on the DNA. TRBV21-1 is a pseudogene. This CDR3 is built from 14 residues. CDR3 residues: CARSGQGIQETQYF. Written as DNA, the CDR3 is TGTGCCAGGAGTGGACAGGGGATCCAAGAGACCCAGTACTTC.

The J gene is TRBJ1-5, the V gene TRBV19; D is unclear. In germline, CDR1 is LNHDA, CDR2 SQIVND (reference sequence). The ends were cut back, 9 bases at V and 0 bases at J, with 15 bases in the middle. The length of the CDR3 is 15 residues. Written as DNA, the CDR3 is TGTGCCAGCTCCGACGGAGATTATAGCAATCAGCCCCAGCATTTT. Translated, it gives CASSDGDYSNQPQHF.

CDR3 nucleotide sequence: TGTGCCAGTACAGGGTCCGGCGGGGAGCTGTTTTTT. Amino acids: CASTGSGGELFF. This chain links TRBV2 with TRBJ2-2; perhaps TRBD1 as D (6 bases). In germline, CDR1 is SNHLY, CDR2 FYNNEI. The CDR3 length is 12 residues. The V gene lost 9 bases and the J gene lost 7 bases, with 12 bases spanning the gap.

The V call is TRBV11-1, the J call TRBJ1-4; no clear D gene. The CDR3 is 15 amino acids. The germline gives CDR1 SGHAT, CDR2 FQDESV (reference sequence). The V end was cut by 2 bases, the J end by 0 bases, with 7 bases between. The CDR3 reads CASSLTDTTNEKLFF. The DNA for the CDR3 is TGTGCCAGCAGCTTAACAGACACAACTAATGAAAAACTGTTTTTT.

This clone came up once. The chain couples TRBV5-1 to TRBJ1-4; maybe TRBD1 (5 bases). From germline, CDR1 is SGHRS and CDR2 YFSETQ. V gave up 4 bases and J gave up 4 bases, with 17 bases separating them. The CDR3 sequence is 16 residues long. The CDR3 nucleotides read TGCGCCAGCAGCGCCGGCTCGGGGGACCTTAATGAAAAACTGTTTTTT. Protein sequence: CASSAGSGDLNEKLFF. Filled out from reference TRBV5-1 and TRBJ1-4, the complete variable domain reads KAGVTQTPRYLIKTRGQQVTLSCSPISGHRSVSWYQQTPGQGLQFLFEYFSETQRNKGNFPGRFSGRQFSNSRSEMNVSTLELGDSALYLCASSAGSGDLNEKLFFGSGTQLSVL.

The chain has TRBV3-1 (or the pseudogene TRBV3-2) and TRBJ2-3; 12 bases are a match to TRBD2. CDR1 and CDR2 (germline): LGHDT, YNNKEL (reference sequence). The length of the CDR3 is 15 residues. J was trimmed by 4 bases and V by 3 bases; bases with no gene match: 2. The CDR3 DNA sequence: TGTGCCAGCAGCCAGCTAGCGGGGGGGGCAGATACGCAGTATTTT. This translates into CASSQLAGGADTQYF.